The next 27 T cell receptor beta chains were all read from a single sample in a study of shared T cell receptors in the human thymus. Profiled with immunoSEQ multiplex PCR; TCRdb holds only in-frame clones, not every one. The table records hundreds of thousands of clones, roughly 90% of them present only once. This sample also appeared in a second study, on human thymus T cells.

Sequencing input: thymocytes. The receptors stem from a boy under two years old with a congenital heart defect.

V gene TRBV4-3 combines with J gene TRBJ2-7; weak D call: TRBD1 (5 bases). Trimming took 0 bases from V and 3 from J, leaving 21 bases between them. This CDR3 has 18 amino acids. CDR1 is LGHNA, CDR2 YSLEER, per germline. CDR3 residues: CASSQEYRSRPSRYEQYF. The CDR3 DNA is TGCGCCAGCAGCCAAGAGTACAGGTCCCGCCCGTCACGCTACGAGCAGTACTTC.

This chain links TRBV7-4 with TRBJ2-1; D is ambiguous. This CDR3 is 16 amino acids long. Germline V CDR1 and CDR2: SGHVT, SQSDAQ. The V and J ends lost 2 bases and 0 bases respectively, with 11 bases between them. The DNA of the CDR3 is TGTGCCAGCAGCTTAAACGTCGCGAGCTCCTACAATGAGCAGTTCTTC. Translated: CASSLNVASSYNEQFF.

The genes are TRBV6-5 and TRBJ1-2; perhaps TRBD1 as D (5 bases). The CDR3 has 13 amino acids. Germline V gene lookup returns CDR1 MNHEY and CDR2 SVGAGI. Trimming removed 3 bases at V and 8 bases at J, with 13 bases between. The CDR3 DNA sequence: TGTGCCAGCAGTTATGCACAGGTGGGGGGCTACACCTTC. Protein product: CASSYAQVGGYTF.

The rearrangement uses TRBV2 and TRBJ1-5; 7 bases agree with TRBD1. CDR3 length: 21 residues. Germline V CDR1 and CDR2: SNHLY, FYNNEI. J gave up 3 bases and V 2 bases, and 22 bases lay outside the gene matches. CDR3 in DNA: TGTGCCAGCAGTGAAACCTGCCCCGGGACAGTCAACGTAGGGGACAATCAGCCCCAGCATTTT. Its translation: CASSETCPGTVNVGDNQPQHF.

The rearrangement links TRBV19 to TRBJ2-7, with D unresolved. From germline, CDR1 is LNHDA and CDR2 SQIVND (reference sequence). The CDR3 sequence is 14 residues long. V was pared by 4 bases and J by 0 bases, with 10 bases between. This CDR3 reads CASSTSRSSYEQYF. CDR3 DNA: TGTGCCAGTAGTACCTCCAGGTCCTCCTACGAGCAGTACTTC.

This chain links TRBV11-2 with TRBJ2-1, with 10 bases matching TRBD2. Losses at the gene ends were 4 bases for V and 9 bases for J; bases not matched to a gene: 15. Per germline, CDR1 SGHAT and CDR2 FQNNGV. The length of the CDR3 is 17 residues. The CDR3 DNA sequence: TGTGCCAGCAGCTCCCACCGCGGGCTAGCGGGAGTTAGTGAGCAGTTCTTC. Translated: CASSSHRGLAGVSEQFF. Together with reference TRBV11-2 and TRBJ2-1, the CDR3 gives the full variable domain: EAGVAQSPRYKIIEKRQSVAFWCNPISGHATLYWYQQILGQGPKLLIQFQNNGVVDDSQLPKDRFSAERLKGVDSTLKIQPAKLEDSAVYLCASSSHRGLAGVSEQFFGPGTRLTVL.

The V gene is TRBV4-1, the J gene TRBJ2-5; 11 bases are a match to TRBD2. Germline trimming cut 1 base from V and 6 bases from J; bases unmatched to any gene: 13. This CDR3 comprises 18 residues. Germline CDR1 and CDR2: MGHRA and YSYEKL. The CDR3 nucleotides read TGCGCCAGCAGCCAAGGACCCCTTAGCGGGAGGGCCGTGAAGACCCAGTACTTC. Protein product: CASSQGPLSGRAVKTQYF.

The chain uses TRBV11-3 and TRBJ2-1; D is possibly TRBD2 (6 bases). Germline CDR1 SGHNT, CDR2 YENEEA. V lost 1 base to trimming and J lost 9 bases, with 13 bases between them. The CDR3 contains 14 residues. The CDR3 DNA sequence: TGTGCCAGCAGCTTAGGGCAGGTGGGGGGTGAGCAGTTCTTC. It is translated as CASSLGQVGGEQFF. Full variable domain (rest looked up from reference TRBV11-3 and TRBJ2-1): EAGVVQSPRYKIIEKKQPVAFWCNPISGHNTLYWYLQNLGQGPELLIRYENEEAVDDSQLPKDRFSAERLKGVDSTLKIQPAELGDSAVYLCASSLGQVGGEQFFGPGTRLTVL.

This chain joins TRBV5-1 and TRBJ2-7, with TRBD2 matching 12 bases. The V gene's germline CDR1 is SGHRS and CDR2 YFSETQ. The trim removed 4 bases at V and 2 bases at J, leaving 7 bases unmatched. This CDR3 has 16 residues. The CDR3 DNA reads TGCGCCAGCAGCCGACAGACTAGCGGGAGCCCCTACGAGCAGTACTTC. Translating it yields CASSRQTSGSPYEQYF.

The rearrangement uses TRBV19 and TRBJ1-2, with D uncertain. Trimming left V 10 bases short and J 6 bases short, with 12 bases between. This CDR3 contains 11 residues. Germline V gene lookup returns CDR1 LNHDA and CDR2 SQIVND (reference sequence). Here the CDR3 DNA reads TGTGCCACCAAGGACGGGAATGGCTACACCTTC. It codes for CATKDGNGYTF.

The V and J genes are TRBV10-3 and TRBJ2-7; 12 positions agree with TRBD2. The CDR3 covers 14 residues. Germline V lookup: CDR1 ENHRY, CDR2 SYGVKD. V lost 10 bases, J lost 0 bases, and 4 bases stayed unmatched. The CDR3 DNA sequence: TGTGCCAGCGGACTAGCGGGATCCTCCTACGAGCAGTACTTC. This sequence encodes CASGLAGSSYEQYF.

This chain connects TRBV7-4 to TRBJ2-2; 12 positions match TRBD2. The V segment lost 5 bases and the J segment 0 bases; nucleotides outside the gene matches: 7. The V gene's germline CDR1 is SGHVT and CDR2 SQSDAQ. The length of the CDR3 is 18 residues. In DNA form, the CDR3 reads TGTGCCAGCAGCCCAACCTGGACTAGCGGGACGAACACCGGGGAGCTGTTTTTT. It specifies CASSPTWTSGTNTGELFF.

The J gene is TRBJ2-1, the V gene TRBV25-1; 8 positions agree with TRBD2. The V gene end was trimmed by 2 bases and the J gene end by 2 bases; junction bases not matched to a gene: 5. Per the germline V gene, CDR1 is MGHDK and CDR2 is SYGVNS. The CDR3 runs to 16 residues. Here the CDR3 DNA reads TGTGCCAGCAGTGAAGGCGGGAGGCCGGCCTACAATGAGCAGTTCTTC. Protein sequence: CASSEGGRPAYNEQFF.

The rearrangement links TRBV23-1 to TRBJ2-4, with 8 bases fitting TRBD1. TRBV23-1 is reported as an ORF; its role is uncertain. This CDR3 comprises 16 residues. V was pared by 3 bases and J by 7 bases, with 11 bases of the junction left unmatched. The DNA for the CDR3 is TGCGCCAGCAGTCATCGCGTCCGGGACAGGCACAACATTCAGTACTTC. Its translation is CASSHRVRDRHNIQYF.

The chain recombines TRBV7-8 with TRBJ2-1, with 7 bases that match TRBD2. Germline trimming cut 5 bases from V and 0 bases from J; bases unmatched to any gene: 13. CDR1 is SGHVS and CDR2 is FQNEAQ in the germline V gene. This CDR3 spans 18 amino acids. The CDR3 reads CASSAPGLTPSSYNEQFF. As DNA, the CDR3 is TGTGCCAGCAGCGCTCCGGGACTAACCCCCAGCTCCTACAATGAGCAGTTCTTC.

This sequence joins TRBV5-1 and TRBJ1-2; 10 nucleotides match TRBD1. The germline CDR1 and CDR2 sequences are SGHRS and YFSETQ. CDR3 length equals 13 residues. V lost 3 bases, J lost 6 bases, and 2 bases stayed unmatched. For the CDR3, the DNA is TGCGCCAGCAGCTACGACAGGGGGCATGGCTACACCTTC. This encodes CASSYDRGHGYTF.

This clone turned up a few times. The chain employs TRBV5-5 and TRBJ1-4; D unresolved. Germline V gives CDR1 SGHKS, CDR2 YYEKEE (reference sequence). This CDR3 has 14 residues. Trimming removed 4 bases at V and 0 bases at J, with 7 bases between. The CDR3 protein is CASSNRPTNEKLFF. As DNA, the CDR3 is TGTGCCAGCAGCAACAGACCAACTAATGAAAAACTGTTTTTT.

This clone was counted a single time. The V gene is TRBV28, the J gene TRBJ2-1; TRBD2 is a possible D gene (6 bases). Germline CDR1 and CDR2: MDHEN and SYDVKM. V shed 5 bases and J shed 4 bases, with 21 bases lying between them. This CDR3 has 17 residues. The CDR3 sequence: CASSPRPTSSPYNEQFF. The CDR3 DNA sequence: TGTGCCAGCAGTCCCCGGCCGACTAGTTCCCCTTACAATGAGCAGTTCTTC. The variable domain in full, completed from reference TRBV28 and TRBJ2-1, reads DVKVTQSSRYLVKRTGEKVFLECVQDMDHENMFWYRQDPGLGLRLIYFSYDVKMKEKGDIPEGYSVSREKKERFSLILESASTNQTSMYLCASSPRPTSSPYNEQFFGPGTRLTVL.

The J gene is TRBJ2-7, the V gene TRBV6-5, with 7 bases fitting TRBD2. The V gene's germline CDR1 is MNHEY and CDR2 SVGAGI. After removal of 6 bases from V and 3 bases from J, the junction contained 2 bases not matched to a gene. This CDR3 is built from 12 residues. The CDR3 coding sequence is TGTGCCAGCAGCCGGGGGGACTACGAGCAGTACTTC. Protein product: CASSRGDYEQYF.

This chain joins TRBV18 and TRBJ2-7; 10 bases are a match to TRBD1. This CDR3 spans 16 amino acids. The germline V gene has CDR1 KGHSH and CDR2 LQKENI. V was clipped by 0 bases and J by 3 bases; unmatched bases: 5. The CDR3 spells CASSPPGQGTIYEQYF. The CDR3 nucleotides read TGTGCCAGCTCACCACCGGGACAGGGGACCATCTACGAGCAGTACTTC.

This chain connects TRBV28 to TRBJ2-7; the D gene is possibly TRBD2 (5 bases). Trimming stripped 2 bases from V and 6 bases from J, with 14 bases between. Germline V gene sequence: CDR1 MDHEN, CDR2 SYDVKM. CDR3 length equals 14 residues. Here the CDR3 reads CASSLSGRHTEQYF. DNA for the CDR3: TGTGCCAGCAGTTTAAGCGGACGGCACACCGAGCAGTACTTC.

V gene TRBV19 combines with J gene TRBJ2-7; 12 bases align to TRBD2. The V gene's germline CDR1 is LNHDA and CDR2 SQIVND (reference sequence). V shed 5 bases, J shed 0 bases, and the junction held 8 bases outside the gene matches. This CDR3 has 17 amino acids. Here the CDR3 DNA reads TGTGCCAGTAGTCTCGGACTAGCGGGATCCCCCTCCTACGAGCAGTACTTC. This sequence encodes CASSLGLAGSPSYEQYF.

The V and J genes are TRBV14 and TRBJ2-5; 13 bases fit TRBD2. The CDR3 is 17 residues long. Germline V gene data show CDR1 as SGHDN and CDR2 as FVKESK. Trimming cost V 4 bases and J 5 bases; bases outside gene matches: 10. CDR3 sequence reads: CASSLTSGRSLGETQYF. The CDR3 nucleotides are TGTGCCAGCAGCCTGACTAGCGGGAGGAGCCTAGGTGAGACCCAGTACTTC.

The chain uses TRBV6-5 and TRBJ2-7, with 9 bases aligning to TRBD1. With V trimmed by 4 bases and J by 9 bases, 16 bases remained unmatched. Germline CDR1 MNHEY, CDR2 SVGAGI. This CDR3 region has 16 residues. The CDR3 nucleotides read TGTGCCAGCAGTTCCCCCGGGACAGGGCTGCGGGATAGGCAGTACTTC. Protein sequence: CASSSPGTGLRDRQYF.

This clone was detected a few times. This chain joins TRBV7-6 and TRBJ2-7; D unclear. V lost 3 bases, J lost 2 bases, and 8 bases lay in between. CDR1 is SGHVS, CDR2 FNYEAQ, per germline. The CDR3 has 13 amino acids. CDR3: CASSFSGAYEQYF. As DNA, the CDR3 is TGTGCCAGCAGCTTTTCCGGAGCCTACGAGCAGTACTTC.

The CDR3 DNA reads as TGTGCCAGCAGCTGGGGACAGCCCTACGAGCAGTACTTC. It translates to CASSWGQPYEQYF. This chain joins TRBV7-8 and TRBJ2-7; 7 bases map to TRBD1. The CDR3 runs 13 residues. Germline-derived CDR1 and CDR2 are SGHVS and FQNEAQ. V was pared by 4 bases and J by 2 bases, with 2 bases of the junction left unmatched.

J is TRBJ1-4 and V is TRBV7-8; 7 nucleotides match TRBD1. The CDR3 length is 14 residues. J lost 7 bases, V lost 5 bases, and 7 bases had no gene match. Germline V CDR1 and CDR2: SGHVS, FQNEAQ. This CDR3 reads CASSPRQGVEKLFF. The DNA for the CDR3 is TGTGCCAGCAGCCCTCGGCAGGGGGTTGAAAAACTGTTTTTT.